Described below is a single T cell receptor (beta chain) sequence and its context. Its antigen remains unknown. There are 19 residues in the CDR3. The J segment lost 5 bases and the V segment lost 8 bases, leaving 19 bases of the junction unmatched. Germline V lookup: CDR1 KGHSH, CDR2 LQKENI. The TCRbeta library was prepared with unique molecular identifiers. TCRdb re-called the PCR reads with MiXCR, one entry per CDR3 protein. Among about 980,000 distinct CDR3 sequences, 25% to 35% were seen once, and the ten largest hold roughly 28%. The data are from a study of T-cell reconstitution after alpha-beta-depleted transplantation in children. Findings and caveats of the study: The main origin of T-cell counts and diversity one year after transplant was newly produced T cells.

Here the sequenced sample was PBMCs, mostly from graft donor cells, taken 360 days after TCRalphabeta/CD19-depleted stem cell transplant. This chain links TRBV18 with TRBJ2-1; 12 bases map to TRBD1. The sequence was obtained from a boy under two years old who had a stem cell transplant for SCID, so the T cells may come from the graft donor. Written as DNA, the CDR3 is TGTGCCAGCCGAACCCCGGGACAGGGGGCTAAGGGGAAGAACAATGAGCAGTTCTTC. It is translated as CASRTPGQGAKGKNNEQFF.